This passage covers 13 T cell receptor beta chains from one sample sequenced in a study of blood T cell repertoires in COVID-19. Sequencing was performed with immunoSEQ multiplex PCR; in TCRdb, only in-frame clones are kept and a portion is missing. Of about 68,000 clones in the sample, roughly 90% are singletons; the top ten hold less than 9%. Sequenced input: peripheral blood. These TCRs come from a man aged 35-49 years with COVID-19, enrolled during active disease.

The chain combines TRBV5-6 with TRBJ1-3; weak D call: TRBD1 (6 bases). The CDR3 runs to 15 residues. V lost 4 bases to trimming and J lost 2 bases, with 13 bases between them. The V gene's germline CDR1 is SGHDT and CDR2 YYEEEE. This chain's CDR3 is CASSATRGPGNTIYF. The CDR3 DNA reads TGTGCCAGCAGCGCGACGCGGGGGCCTGGAAACACCATATATTTT. The complete variable domain, with remaining parts taken from reference TRBV5-6 and TRBJ1-3, reads DAGVTQSPTHLIKTRGQQVTLRCSPKSGHDTVSWYQQALGQGPQFIFQYYEEEERQRGNFPDRFSGHQFPNYSSELNVNALLLGDSALYLCASSATRGPGNTIYFGEGSWLTVV.

This chain joins TRBV6-2 or TRBV6-3 and TRBJ1-2; D is ambiguous. Per germline, CDR1 MNHEY and CDR2 SVGEGT. This CDR3 region has 15 residues. The V end was cut by 3 bases, the J end by 0 bases, with 11 bases between. The CDR3 here is CASSYSPNTNYGYTF. CDR3 in DNA: TGTGCCAGCAGTTATTCACCTAATACTAACTATGGCTACACCTTC.

The chain links TRBV7-3 to TRBJ2-3; D might be TRBD2 (7 bases). V lost 3 bases, J lost 1 base, and 11 bases lay in between. CDR1 is SGHTA, CDR2 FQGTGA, per germline. The CDR3 extends over 15 amino acids. The DNA of the CDR3 is TGTGCCAGCAGCTTCCGGGGGGCGGGCACAGATACGCAGTATTTT. Translating gives CASSFRGAGTDTQYF.

The DNA for the CDR3 is TGTGCCAGCAGCTTGAACAGTCAGGACGAGCAGTACTTC. This encodes CASSLNSQDEQYF. The rearrangement links TRBV5-5 to TRBJ2-7; D unresolved. Trimming shortened V by 1 base and J by 5 bases, and 10 bases separated the two germline ends. Looked up from germline, CDR1 is SGHKS and CDR2 is YYEKEE (reference sequence). The CDR3 sequence is 13 residues long.

V gene TRBV11-3 combines with J gene TRBJ2-5; 11 bases are shared with TRBD2. This CDR3 has 17 amino acids. Germline CDR1 SGHNT, CDR2 YENEEA. V lost 4 bases to trimming and J lost 5 bases; unmatched junction nucleotides: 12. CDR3 in DNA: TGTGCCAGCAGCTCGGGACCTAGCGGGGGGCTGGGGGAGACCCAGTACTTC. Translation gives CASSSGPSGGLGETQYF.

The rearrangement joins TRBV18 to TRBJ1-5; the D is unclear. This CDR3 region has 13 residues. Trimming took 4 bases from V and 3 from J, leaving 7 bases between them. Per germline, CDR1 KGHSH and CDR2 LQKENI. CDR3 region: CASSLRDNQPQHF. The CDR3 nucleotides read TGTGCCAGCTCACTCCGGGACAATCAGCCCCAGCATTTT.

The V call is TRBV3-1 (or the pseudogene TRBV3-2), the J call TRBJ1-6, with 7 bases that match TRBD1. CDR1 LGHDT and CDR2 YNNKEL come from the germline V gene (reference sequence). The CDR3 length is 14 residues. V shed 4 bases and J 8 bases; nucleotides not matched to a gene: 5. In DNA form, the CDR3 reads TGTGCCAGCAGCCTCCGGGACAGTCATTCACCCCTCCACTTT. Protein: CASSLRDSHSPLHF.

The gene calls are TRBV19 and TRBJ2-3, with a weak D call TRBD2 (6 bases). CDR3 length: 13 residues. Trimming shortened V by 3 bases and J by 5 bases, and 9 bases separated the two germline ends. The germline V gene has CDR1 LNHDA and CDR2 SQIVND (reference sequence). CDR3 residues: CASSMISGDTQYF. CDR3 sequence (DNA): TGTGCCAGTAGTATGATTAGCGGAGATACGCAGTATTTT. Based on the CDR3 plus reference TRBV19 and TRBJ2-3, the full variable domain is DGGITQSPKYLFRKEGQNVTLSCEQNLNHDAMYWYRQDPGQGLRLIYYSQIVNDFQKGDIAEGYSVSREKKESFPLTVTSAQKNPTAFYLCASSMISGDTQYFGPGTRLTVL.

This rearrangement joins TRBV19 to TRBJ2-3, with D perhaps TRBD1 (5 bases). The CDR3 covers 17 residues. Trimming removed 1 base at V and 4 bases at J, with 18 bases between. Per the germline V gene, CDR1 is LNHDA and CDR2 is SQIVND (reference sequence). The CDR3, as DNA: TGTGCCAGTAGTATAGTAGGCCAACAGGTGGAAGCAGATACGCAGTATTTT. Translating it yields CASSIVGQQVEADTQYF. The complete variable domain, with remaining parts taken from reference TRBV19 and TRBJ2-3, reads DGGITQSPKYLFRKEGQNVTLSCEQNLNHDAMYWYRQDPGQGLRLIYYSQIVNDFQKGDIAEGYSVSREKKESFPLTVTSAQKNPTAFYLCASSIVGQQVEADTQYFGPGTRLTVL.

The chain recombines TRBV3-1 (or the pseudogene TRBV3-2) with TRBJ1-1; D unclear. The CDR3 runs 16 residues. V shed 4 bases and J shed 4 bases, with 19 bases lying between them. Per germline, CDR1 LGHDT and CDR2 YNNKEL (reference sequence). CDR3 DNA: TGTGCCAGCAGCCCCATCCAGCCCGAAGGGAGCACTGAAGCTTTCTTT. As protein: CASSPIQPEGSTEAFF.

The V gene is TRBV11-2, the J gene TRBJ1-4; 10 positions agree with TRBD1. Trimming removed 1 base from V and 3 bases from J; junction bases left unmatched: 5. CDR3 length: 17 amino acids. Germline V gene lookup returns CDR1 SGHAT and CDR2 FQNNGV. The CDR3 reads CASSLGRTGGANEKLFF. The CDR3 region has the DNA TGTGCCAGCAGCTTAGGCAGGACAGGGGGAGCTAATGAAAAACTGTTTTTT. The full variable domain, with the rest looked up from reference TRBV11-2 and TRBJ1-4, is EAGVAQSPRYKIIEKRQSVAFWCNPISGHATLYWYQQILGQGPKLLIQFQNNGVVDDSQLPKDRFSAERLKGVDSTLKIQPAKLEDSAVYLCASSLGRTGGANEKLFFGSGTQLSVL.

The V gene is TRBV30, the J gene TRBJ1-6; D is ambiguous. Germline-derived CDR1 and CDR2 are GTSNPN and SVGIG (reference sequence). V was cut by 3 bases and J by 7 bases, with 10 bases left in between. The CDR3 runs 13 residues. The DNA of the CDR3 is TGTGCCTGGAGCGGGGTTGGGAATTCACCCCTCCACTTT. This codes for CAWSGVGNSPLHF.

The rearrangement joins TRBV6-5 to TRBJ1-1; D might be TRBD1 (5 bases). The V gene lost 6 bases and the J gene lost 2 bases, with 10 bases spanning the gap. The CDR3 sequence is 13 residues long. Germline V lookup: CDR1 MNHEY, CDR2 SVGAGI. The CDR3, as DNA: TGTGCCAGCAGGGTGGGGGGAAACACTGAAGCTTTCTTT. It is translated as CASRVGGNTEAFF.